What follows are 14 T cell receptor beta chains derived from one specimen sequenced in a study of blood T cell repertoires in COVID-19. Profiling relied on immunoSEQ multiplex PCR, and the TCRdb table lists in-frame clones only, not all of them. The repertoire holds 70,000 to 85,000 clones, 83% seen once, with approximately 37% in the top ten. Source material: peripheral blood. The receptors originated from an older man with active or convalescent COVID-19.

This chain uses TRBV9 with TRBJ2-1, with 9 bases matching TRBD2. This CDR3 has 16 amino acids. V shed 1 base and J 6 bases; nucleotides not matched to a gene: 8. Germline V CDR1 and CDR2: SGDLS, YYNGEE. Here the CDR3 reads CASSVRRAGGPNEQFF. The CDR3 nucleotides read TGTGCCAGCAGCGTACGCCGGGCGGGGGGGCCCAATGAGCAGTTCTTC.

The rearrangement links TRBV19 to TRBJ2-7, with D maybe TRBD2 (6 bases). Germline V gene lookup returns CDR1 LNHDA and CDR2 SQIVND (reference sequence). V gave up 8 bases and J gave up 2 bases, with 22 bases separating them. This CDR3 spans 16 amino acids. The CDR3: CASAIKAWDLAYEQYF. CDR3 bases: TGTGCCAGTGCCATTAAGGCGTGGGACTTGGCCTACGAGCAGTACTTC.

The rearrangement joins TRBV18 to TRBJ2-2; the D is unclear. The ends were cut back, 3 bases at V and 4 bases at J, with 6 bases in the middle. Germline V gene lookup returns CDR1 KGHSH and CDR2 LQKENI. This CDR3 spans 13 amino acids. CDR3 nucleotide sequence: TGTGCCAGCTCACCGCTGAGCACCGGGGAGCTGTTTTTT. Protein product: CASSPLSTGELFF. The full variable domain, rest sourced from reference TRBV18 and TRBJ2-2, is NAGVMQNPRHLVRRRGQEARLRCSPMKGHSHVYWYRQLPEEGLKFMVYLQKENIIDESGMPKERFSAEFPKEGPSILRIQQVVRGDSAAYFCASSPLSTGELFFGEGSRLTVL.

This chain links TRBV2 with TRBJ1-6, with 9 positions matching TRBD1. CDR3 length: 15 amino acids. Germline CDR1 and CDR2: SNHLY and FYNNEI. Unmatched junction bases numbered 7, after V lost 6 bases and J lost 7 bases. The CDR3 bases are TGTGCCAGCAGGGGTCGACAGGGGGAAAATTCACCCCTCCACTTT. This translates into CASRGRQGENSPLHF.

The rearrangement joins TRBV19 to TRBJ2-2, with D uncertain. Trimming took 3 bases from V and 6 from J, leaving 14 bases between them. Germline V lookup: CDR1 LNHDA, CDR2 SQIVND (reference sequence). The CDR3 extends over 15 amino acids. For the CDR3, the DNA is TGTGCCAGTAGTATCCGGGTGCATCCCCCCGGGGAGCTGTTTTTT. Encoded protein: CASSIRVHPPGELFF.

The chain links TRBV19 to TRBJ1-5; D perhaps matches TRBD1 (6 bases). Germline CDR1 LNHDA, CDR2 SQIVND (reference sequence). V shed 5 bases and J shed 6 bases, with 23 bases lying between them. The CDR3 length is 17 residues. This chain's CDR3 is CASSSLRTARTRQPQHF. The DNA of the CDR3 is TGTGCCAGTAGTTCCCTCCGGACAGCACGTACGCGTCAGCCCCAGCATTTT.

The genes are TRBV19 and TRBJ1-6; D may be TRBD1 (6 bases). CDR3 length: 14 residues. Trimming stripped 9 bases from V and 7 bases from J, with 16 bases between. CDR1 is LNHDA, CDR2 SQIVND, per germline (reference sequence). CDR3 DNA: TGTGCCAGCGGATCCCGGACAGCGAATTCACCCCTCCACTTT. Its protein is CASGSRTANSPLHF.

The CDR3 region has the DNA TGTGCCTGGAGTGGCCGACGGACAGCTAACTATGGCTACACCTTC. It is translated as CAWSGRRTANYGYTF. V gene TRBV30 combines with J gene TRBJ1-2, with D possibly being TRBD1 (6 bases). The CDR3 totals 15 residues. V was clipped by 1 base and J by 0 bases, with 12 bases between them. Germline CDR1 is GTSNPN and CDR2 is SVGIG (reference sequence).

The J gene is TRBJ1-5, the V gene TRBV7-2, with 9 bases aligning to TRBD1. The CDR3 extends over 15 amino acids. The V gene's germline CDR1 is SGHTA and CDR2 FQGNSA. Trimming cost V 5 bases and J 3 bases; bases outside gene matches: 5. The CDR3 sequence: CASSGDRDLNQPQHF. In DNA, the CDR3 is TGTGCCAGCAGCGGGGACAGGGACCTCAATCAGCCCCAGCATTTT.

V is TRBV9 and J is TRBJ2-5; unclear D gene. Trimming cost V 5 bases and J 4 bases, with 15 bases left between them. This CDR3 is 14 amino acids long. Germline CDR1 SGDLS, CDR2 YYNGEE. The CDR3 spells CASSIGLAAETQYF. As DNA, the CDR3 is TGTGCCAGCAGTATAGGATTAGCTGCAGAGACCCAGTACTTC.

This clone appeared once. Relative to the germline gene, one junction end is altered; a read error may explain this. The V and J genes are TRBV7-7 and TRBJ2-5; 9 nucleotides match TRBD2. CDR3 length equals 17 residues. Per germline, CDR1 SSHAT and CDR2 FNYEAQ (reference sequence). In DNA form, the CDR3 reads TGTGCTAGCAGCTACAGAACCGGGACTAGCATTATGGGGACCCAGTACTTC. Translated, it gives CASSYRTGTSIMGTQYF.

This clone was observed a handful of times. The chain joins TRBV29-1 to TRBJ1-5; D gene ambiguous. V lost 3 bases, J lost 0 bases, and 6 bases lay in between. This CDR3 contains 13 residues. Germline CDR1 and CDR2: SQVTM and ANQGSEA. The CDR3 sequence is CSVELDSNQPQHF. CDR3 coding DNA: TGCAGCGTTGAGCTAGATAGCAATCAGCCCCAGCATTTT.

This clone has a count of ten or more. The V call is TRBV9, the J call TRBJ2-6, with 8 bases lining up with TRBD1. In germline, CDR1 is SGDLS, CDR2 YYNGEE. The V and J ends lost 4 bases and 0 bases, in that order; junction bases with no gene match: 6. The CDR3 covers 17 residues. CDR3 region: CASSPGQGGSGANVLTF. The CDR3 DNA reads TGTGCCAGCAGCCCAGGACAGGGCGGCTCTGGGGCCAACGTCCTGACTTTC. Full variable domain (outside the CDR3, taken from reference TRBV9 and TRBJ2-6): DSGVTQTPKHLITATGQRVTLRCSPRSGDLSVYWYQQSLDQGLQFLIQYYNGEERAKGNILERFSAQQFPDLHSELNLSSLELGDSALYFCASSPGQGGSGANVLTFGAGSRLTVL.

The chain recombines TRBV5-1 with TRBJ1-1; 7 bases align to TRBD1. From germline, CDR1 is SGHRS and CDR2 YFSETQ. This CDR3 has 14 residues. Unmatched junction bases numbered 13, after V lost 7 bases and J lost 7 bases. The CDR3 nucleotides read TGCGCCAGCTCTCGGGACAGAGGATTAGTTGAAGCTTTCTTT. It translates to CASSRDRGLVEAFF.